This paragraph covers one T cell receptor beta chain sequence. Measured with immunoSEQ multiplex PCR; TCRdb has only the in-frame clones, and not every one. Among approximately 1.5 million clones, 95% to 99% were seen once, and the ten largest hold around 0.47%. These data come from a study of shared clonotypes between healthy human individuals. Study summary: The plates for each donor numbered three CD4 naive, three CD4 memory, two CD8 naive and one CD8 memory.

CDR1 MNHEY and CDR2 SMNVEV come from the germline V gene (reference sequence). The CDR3 is 16 residues long. Trimming took 2 bases from V and 5 from J; bases not matched to a gene: 11. Adult donors, all healthy and HIV-negative, had no recent acute infections or vaccinations. The specimen sequenced was naive CD4+ T cells sorted from blood. Specified subset: CD45RA+ positively selected. The gene calls are TRBV27 and TRBJ2-5, with 7 bases lining up with TRBD2. The sequence was obtained from a man aged 25 to 45 in good health. Here the CDR3 DNA reads TGTGCCAGCAGTTTACGCCCAGCGGGACGGTGGGAGACCCAGTACTTC. Amino acid sequence: CASSLRPAGRWETQYF.